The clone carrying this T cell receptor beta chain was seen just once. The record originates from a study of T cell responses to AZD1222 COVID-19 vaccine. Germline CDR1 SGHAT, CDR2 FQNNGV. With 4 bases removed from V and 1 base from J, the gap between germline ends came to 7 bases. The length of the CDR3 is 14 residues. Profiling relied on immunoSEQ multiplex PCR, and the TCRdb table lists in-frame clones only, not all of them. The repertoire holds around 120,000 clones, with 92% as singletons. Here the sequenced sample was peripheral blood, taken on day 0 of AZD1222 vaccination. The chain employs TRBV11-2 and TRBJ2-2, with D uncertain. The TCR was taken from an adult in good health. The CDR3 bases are TGTGCCAGCAGCTCGGTACGGAACACCGGGGAGCTGTTTTTT. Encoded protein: CASSSVRNTGELFF.